This T cell receptor (beta chain) was observed in a study of spatial heterogeneity in lung cancer. Comment on this clonotype: The antigen remains undetermined. A library prepared for alpha chains yielded this beta chain as an off-target read; its size is of little meaning.

Using its own MiXCR run on the 5' RACE reads, TCRdb lists one record per CDR3 protein. The sample consists of roughly 19,000 distinct CDR3 sequences, approximately 5.8% of them appearing once. Time point noted: sample taken at primary tumor resection. The V gene lost 1 base and the J gene lost 2 bases, with 9 bases spanning the gap. Germline V gene sequence: CDR1 SGHRS, CDR2 YFSETQ. CDR3 size: 14 residues. Study-wide findings and caveats: Counts that tracked tumor mutation counts were those of expanded intratumoral alpha and beta TCRs.

The chain is built from TRBV5-1 and TRBJ2-5; weak D call: TRBD1 (5 bases). Sequences were derived from lung tumor tissue, sampled at surgery. The receptor was isolated from a female donor with early-stage non-small cell lung cancer. This CDR3 is CASSLNQGQETQYF. In DNA form, the CDR3 reads TGCGCCAGCAGCTTGAACCAGGGACAAGAGACCCAGTACTTC.